The next 2 T cell receptor beta chains were all read from a single sample in a study of T cell changes during pregnancy in multiple sclerosis. Clones were sequenced by immunoSEQ multiplex PCR, and TCRdb holds only the in-frame ones, with some missing. The table records tens of thousands of clones, 93% of them present only once. The sample consisted of CD8+ T cells from peripheral blood mononuclear cells, taken in the second trimester of pregnancy. These receptor sequences come from a female donor with multiple sclerosis, enrolled in a pregnancy study.

The chain has TRBV27 and TRBJ2-1; TRBD2 might be the D (6 bases). Germline V CDR1 and CDR2: MNHEY, SMNVEV (reference sequence). Trimming took off 7 bases at V and 0 bases at J, with 10 bases between the two ends. CDR3 length: 14 amino acids. The CDR3 loop is CASMQGGSYNEQFF. In DNA form, the CDR3 reads TGTGCCAGCATGCAGGGAGGCTCCTACAATGAGCAGTTCTTC.

V usage is TRBV27 and J usage is TRBJ2-3; 10 bases match TRBD2. In germline, CDR1 is MNHEY, CDR2 SMNVEV (reference sequence). The V and J ends lost 5 bases and 5 bases, in that order; junction bases with no gene match: 13. The CDR3 sequence is 17 residues long. The CDR3 DNA sequence: TGTGCCAGCAGTCCGCTCCTAGCGGGGGCTTACGGAGATACGCAGTATTTT. Amino acids: CASSPLLAGAYGDTQYF.